Listed below are T cell receptor beta chains from one sample, sequenced in a study of shared clonotypes between healthy human individuals. Some clones are missing from TCRdb's copy, which holds only in-frame ones; the method was immunoSEQ multiplex PCR. The table has about a million clones, about 75% seen once. The sequencing sample was made of memory CD4+ T cells sorted from blood. These receptor sequences come from a man aged 18 to 30 in good health. Both conserved end residues are part of each CDR3. The D gene is left open where the match is weak. The size entry is marked missing in some rows and otherwise reads once, few, many or a size class.

size,D,J,V,CDR3,DNA
.,.,TRBJ1-3,TRBV5-1,CASSSTGSGNTIYF,TGCGCCAGCAGCTCCACAGGCTCAGGAAACACCATATATTTT
.,.,TRBJ2-2,TRBV7-2,CASGTDRNTGELFF,TGTGCCAGCGGGACGGACAGGAACACCGGGGAGCTGTTTTTT
.,.,TRBJ2-6,TRBV7-2,CASSLEMAGTGANVLTF,TGTGCCAGCAGCTTAGAAATGGCGGGTACTGGGGCCAACGTCCTGACTTTC
.,.,TRBJ2-7,TRBV2,CANQRDLSYEQYF,TGTGCCAACCAGAGGGACTTATCCTACGAGCAGTACTTC
.,.,TRBJ1-1,TRBV14,CASRSTGANTEAFF,TGTGCCAGCAGGTCGACAGGAGCGAACACTGAAGCTTTCTTT
once,.,TRBJ2-3,TRBV30,CAWSAGTTDTQYF,TGTGCCTGGAGTGCGGGGACCACAGATACGCAGTATTTT
.,TRBD2,TRBJ2-3,TRBV11-2,CASSLGLAGGGDTQYF,TGTGCCAGCAGCTTAGGGCTAGCGGGGGGAGGGGATACGCAGTATTTT
few,.,TRBJ1-1,TRBV10-3,CAIRQINTEAFF,TGTGCCATCAGGCAGATAAACACTGAAGCTTTCTTT
few,.,TRBJ1-2,TRBV6-1,CASSEYGYTF,TGTGCCAGCAGTGAGTATGGCTACACCTTC
.,.,TRBJ1-6,TRBV6-5,CASRAHYNSPLHF,TGTGCCAGCAGGGCACATTATAATTCACCCCTCCACTTT
.,.,TRBJ1-3,TRBV18,CASSPRATEVSGNTIYF,TGTGCCAGCTCACCCCGGGCCACAGAGGTTTCTGGAAACACCATATATTTT
.,.,TRBJ2-3,TRBV7-2,CASSLQGGSTDTQYF,TGTGCCAGCAGCTTACAGGGGGGCTCCACAGATACGCAGTATTTT
.,.,TRBJ1-3,TRBV7-2,CASSLWFSGNTIYF,TGTGCCAGCAGCTTATGGTTCTCTGGAAACACCATATATTTT
few,TRBD1,TRBJ2-1,TRBV5-1,CASSLGDRDNEQFF,TGCGCCAGCAGCTTGGGGGACAGGGACAATGAGCAGTTCTTC
.,TRBD1,TRBJ1-2,TRBV6-6,CASRPRQGWSYGYTF,TGTGCCAGCAGACCGAGACAGGGTTGGAGCTATGGCTACACCTTC
.,TRBD1,TRBJ2-7,TRBV5-6,CASGYRGPYEQYF,TGTGCCAGCGGCTACAGGGGGCCCTACGAGCAGTACTTC
many,.,TRBJ1-2,TRBV28,CASSLEAHRGGYTF,TGTGCCAGCAGTTTAGAGGCCCACCGAGGGGGCTACACCTTC
.,.,TRBJ2-5,TRBV29-1,CSVGVVETQYF,TGCAGCGTGGGAGTCGTGGAGACCCAGTACTTC
once,.,TRBJ2-5,TRBV4-1,CASSHVDSPYQETQYF,TGCGCCAGCAGCCATGTGGACTCCCCGTACCAAGAGACCCAGTACTTC
.,.,TRBJ1-2,TRBV21-1,CASSSETGALFWGLRGYTF,TGTGCCAGCAGCAGTGAGACAGGGGCCTTATTCTGGGGGCTCCGTGGCTACACCTTC
.,.,TRBJ2-5,TRBV5-6,CASSGLLGTQYF,TGTGCCAGCAGCGGACTTTTGGGGACCCAGTACTTC
.,.,TRBJ2-4,TRBV6-6,CASSTDGVNIQYF,TGTGCCAGCAGCACCGATGGGGTAAACATTCAGTACTTC
.,TRBD1,TRBJ1-2,TRBV28,CASSLVAGGSNYGYTF,TGTGCCAGCAGTTTAGTGGCAGGGGGTTCTAACTATGGCTACACCTTC
.,TRBD1,TRBJ2-7,TRBV30,CACTGTGGHEQYF,TGTGCCTGTACCGGGACAGGGGGACACGAGCAGTACTTC
.,.,TRBJ2-3,TRBV4-3,CASSQGGSRTDTQYF,TGCGCCAGCAGCCAAGGGGGGTCACGGACAGATACGCAGTATTTT
.,.,TRBJ2-3,TRBV6-1,CASTPLTDTQYF,TGTGCCAGCACCCCTCTCACAGATACGCAGTATTTT
.,.,TRBJ2-5,TRBV6-6,CASREKAQAGETQYF,TGTGCCAGCAGAGAAAAAGCCCAGGCGGGGGAGACCCAGTACTTC
.,TRBD2,TRBJ2-5,TRBV6-5,CASGRGTSRETQYF,TGTGCCAGCGGGCGCGGGACTAGCAGGGAGACCCAGTACTTC
.,.,TRBJ1-5,TRBV7-2,CASRGEGNQPQHF,TGTGCCAGCAGAGGGGAGGGCAATCAGCCCCAGCATTTT
.,TRBD2,TRBJ2-1,TRBV5-1,CASSSGLAGGPSYNEQFF,TGCGCCAGCAGCTCGGGACTAGCGGGGGGGCCCTCCTACAATGAGCAGTTCTTC
.,.,TRBJ2-2,TRBV9,CASSGRNTGELFF,TGTGCCAGCAGCGGCAGGAACACCGGGGAGCTGTTTTTT
.,TRBD1,TRBJ2-7,TRBV11-2,CASSLGVGTGNSYEQYF,TGTGCCAGCAGCTTAGGCGTCGGGACAGGGAACTCCTACGAGCAGTACTTC
.,TRBD2,TRBJ2-1,TRBV4-3,CASSQPGLGHNEQFF,TGCGCCAGCAGCCAACCGGGACTAGGACACAATGAGCAGTTCTTC
.,.,TRBJ2-7,TRBV28,CASSSPEKYEQYF,TGTGCCAGCAGTTCCCCGGAAAAATACGAGCAGTACTTC
.,.,TRBJ2-2,TRBV5-4,CASSSNAGELFF,TGTGCCAGCAGCTCGAACGCCGGGGAGCTGTTTTTT
.,.,TRBJ2-3,TRBV14,CASSQWTDHTDTQYF,TGTGCCAGCAGCCAATGGACGGACCACACAGATACGCAGTATTTT
.,.,TRBJ2-1,TRBV27,CASSLRGAYNEQFF,TGTGCCAGCAGTTTAAGAGGGGCCTACAATGAGCAGTTCTTC
.,.,TRBJ1-6,TRBV20-1,CSAPRDFLLHF,TGCAGTGCTCCTAGGGATTTTCTCCTCCACTTT
.,.,TRBJ2-7,TRBV10-2,CASSLEVGHEQYF,TGCGCCAGCAGTCTAGAGGTCGGGCACGAGCAGTACTTC
.,.,TRBJ2-2,TRBV5-6,CASSLRGGELFF,TGTGCCAGCAGCTTAAGAGGCGGGGAGCTGTTTTTT